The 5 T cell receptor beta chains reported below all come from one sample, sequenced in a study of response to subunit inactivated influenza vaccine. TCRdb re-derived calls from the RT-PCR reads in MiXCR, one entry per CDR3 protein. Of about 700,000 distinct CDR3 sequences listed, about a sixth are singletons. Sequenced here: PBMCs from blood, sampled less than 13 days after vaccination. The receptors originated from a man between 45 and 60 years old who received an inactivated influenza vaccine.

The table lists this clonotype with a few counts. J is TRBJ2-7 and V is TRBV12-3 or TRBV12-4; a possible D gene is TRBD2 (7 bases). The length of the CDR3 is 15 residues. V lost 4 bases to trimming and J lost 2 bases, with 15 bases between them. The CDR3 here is CASSSPRGLAYEQYF. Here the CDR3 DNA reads TGTGCCAGCAGTTCCCCGCGGGGGCTAGCCTACGAGCAGTACTTC.

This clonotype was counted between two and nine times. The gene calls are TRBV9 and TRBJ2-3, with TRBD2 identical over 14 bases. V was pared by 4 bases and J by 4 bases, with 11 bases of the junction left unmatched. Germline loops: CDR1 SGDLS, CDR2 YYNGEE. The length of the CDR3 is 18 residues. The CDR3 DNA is TGTGCCAGCAGCTTTGGGACTAGCGGGAGAGGGAAGCCAGATACGCAGTATTTT. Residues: CASSFGTSGRGKPDTQYF.

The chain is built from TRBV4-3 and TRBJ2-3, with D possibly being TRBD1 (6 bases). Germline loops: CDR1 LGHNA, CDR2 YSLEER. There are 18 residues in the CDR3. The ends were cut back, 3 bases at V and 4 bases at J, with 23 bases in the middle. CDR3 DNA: TGCGCCAGCAGCCAGGAATATTGGACAGCCACTAACCCAGATACGCAGTATTTT. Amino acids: CASSQEYWTATNPDTQYF.

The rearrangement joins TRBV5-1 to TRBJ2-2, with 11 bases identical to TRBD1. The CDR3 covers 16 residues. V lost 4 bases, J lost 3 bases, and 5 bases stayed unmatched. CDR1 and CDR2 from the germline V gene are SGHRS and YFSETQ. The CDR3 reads CASSKDRGLDTGELFF. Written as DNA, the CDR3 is TGCGCCAGCAGCAAGGACAGGGGGCTTGACACCGGGGAGCTGTTTTTT.

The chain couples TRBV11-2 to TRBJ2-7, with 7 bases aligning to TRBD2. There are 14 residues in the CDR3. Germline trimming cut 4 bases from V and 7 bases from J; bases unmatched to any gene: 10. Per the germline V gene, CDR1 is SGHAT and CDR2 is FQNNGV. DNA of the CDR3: TGTGCCAGCAGCTCTCCGGGACTACCCGGGGAGCAGTACTTC. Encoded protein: CASSSPGLPGEQYF.